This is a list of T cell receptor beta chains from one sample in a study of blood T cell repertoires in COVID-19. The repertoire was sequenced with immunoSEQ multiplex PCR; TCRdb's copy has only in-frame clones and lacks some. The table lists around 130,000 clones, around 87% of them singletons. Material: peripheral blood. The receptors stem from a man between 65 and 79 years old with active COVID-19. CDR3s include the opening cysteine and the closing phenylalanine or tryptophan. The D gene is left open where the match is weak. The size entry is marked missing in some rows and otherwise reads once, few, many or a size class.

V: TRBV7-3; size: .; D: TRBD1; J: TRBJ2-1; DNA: TGTGCCAGCAGCTTACCGATCCAAGGACAGGGGTTAAACAATGAGCAGTTCTTC; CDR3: CASSLPIQGQGLNNEQFF
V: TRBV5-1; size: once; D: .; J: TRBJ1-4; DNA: TGCGCCAGCAGCTTGGCAGGGGCAACTAATGAAAAACTGTTTTTT; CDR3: CASSLAGATNEKLFF
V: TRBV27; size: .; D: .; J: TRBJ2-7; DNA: TGTGCCAGCAGTGGCGGCATCTTCTACGAGCAGTACTTC; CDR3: CASSGGIFYEQYF
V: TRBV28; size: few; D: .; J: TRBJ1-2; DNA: TGTGCCAGCAGCCCCGATTGGAGGGGCAATGGCTACACCTTC; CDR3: CASSPDWRGNGYTF
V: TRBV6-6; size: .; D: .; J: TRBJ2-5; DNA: TGTGCCAGCAGTAGGACAGTCCAAGAGACCCAGTACTTC; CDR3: CASSRTVQETQYF
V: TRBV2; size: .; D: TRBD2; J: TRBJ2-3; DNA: TGTGCCAGCACCCAGTCTAGCGGTGCGGCGGCGCAGTATTTT; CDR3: CASTQSSGAAAQYF
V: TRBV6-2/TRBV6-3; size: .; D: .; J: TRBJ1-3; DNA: TGTGCCAGCAGTCCGGACAGTGGTGGCTCTGGAAACACCATATATTTT; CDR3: CASSPDSGGSGNTIYF
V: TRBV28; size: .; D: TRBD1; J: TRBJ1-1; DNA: TGTGCCAGCCGAGGGGGCGGGACTCTGAACACTGAAGCTTTCTTT; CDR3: CASRGGGTLNTEAFF
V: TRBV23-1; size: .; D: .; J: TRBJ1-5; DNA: TGCGCCAGCAGTCAATCGGCAGGGCGCGGCCAGCCCCAGCATTTT; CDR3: CASSQSAGRGQPQHF
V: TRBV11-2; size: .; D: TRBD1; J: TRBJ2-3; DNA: TGTGCCAGCAGCTTGGGACAGAGCACAGATACGCAGTATTTT; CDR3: CASSLGQSTDTQYF
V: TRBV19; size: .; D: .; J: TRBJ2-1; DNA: TGTGCCAGCCGGGACATTGACAATGAGCAGTTCTTC; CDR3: CASRDIDNEQFF
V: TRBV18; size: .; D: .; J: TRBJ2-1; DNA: TGTGCCAGCTCCCCTCCGGGGGTGACCTACAATGAGCAGTTCTTC; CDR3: CASSPPGVTYNEQFF
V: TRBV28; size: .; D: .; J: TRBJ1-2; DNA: TGTGCCAGCAGTTTAAGGGGGGGACGGATGCTCCGTGGCTACACCTTC; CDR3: CASSLRGGRMLRGYTF
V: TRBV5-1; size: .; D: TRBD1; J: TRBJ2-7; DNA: TGCGCCAGCAGCTCGACAGGGTCGGCCTACGAGCAGTACTTC; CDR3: CASSSTGSAYEQYF
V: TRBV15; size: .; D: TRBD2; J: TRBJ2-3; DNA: TGTGCCACCAGCAGGGCCGGACTAGCGGGAGTGTCAGATACGCAGTATTTT; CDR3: CATSRAGLAGVSDTQYF
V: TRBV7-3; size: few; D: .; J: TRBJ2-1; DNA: TGTGCCAGCAGCTTGTATCTCGTCAATGAGCAGTTCTTC; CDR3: CASSLYLVNEQFF
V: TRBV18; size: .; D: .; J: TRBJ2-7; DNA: TGTGCCAGCTCACAGGGGTTAGTTAACGAGCAGTACTTC; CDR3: CASSQGLVNEQYF
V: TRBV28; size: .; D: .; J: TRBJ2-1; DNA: TGTGCCAGCAGTTTGCGCTATGAGCAGTTCTTC; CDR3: CASSLRYEQFF
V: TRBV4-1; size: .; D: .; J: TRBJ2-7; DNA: TGCGCCAGCAGCCCCGACATTCCCTACGAGCAGTACTTC; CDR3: CASSPDIPYEQYF
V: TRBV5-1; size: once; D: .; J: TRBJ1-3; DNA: TGCGCCAGCAGCTTGACAGGGTTGGGAAACACCATATATTTT; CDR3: CASSLTGLGNTIYF
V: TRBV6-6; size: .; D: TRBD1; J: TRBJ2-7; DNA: TGTGCCAGCAGCCTACTTACAGGGGCCTCGGAGCAGTACTTC; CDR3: CASSLLTGASEQYF
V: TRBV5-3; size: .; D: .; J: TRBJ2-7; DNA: TGTGCCAGAAGGGGGCGTAGCACGATTTACTACGAGCAGTACTTC; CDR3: CARRGRSTIYYEQYF
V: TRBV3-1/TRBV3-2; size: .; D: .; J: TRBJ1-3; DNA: TGTGCCAGCAGCCAAAGAGGAGGTGGAAACACCATATATTTT; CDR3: CASSQRGGGNTIYF
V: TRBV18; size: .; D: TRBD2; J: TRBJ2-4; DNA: TGTGCCAGCTCACAGACTAGCGGCCAAAACATTCAGTACTTC; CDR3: CASSQTSGQNIQYF
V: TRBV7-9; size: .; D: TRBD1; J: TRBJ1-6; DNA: TGTGCCAGCAGCACCGCTCTCGGACAGGGTGCTTATTCACCCCTCCACTTT; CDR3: CASSTALGQGAYSPLHF
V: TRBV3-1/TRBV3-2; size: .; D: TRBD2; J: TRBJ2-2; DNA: TGTGCCAGCAGCCAAGGGTTTTGGACTAGCGGGAGATCCGGGGAGCTGTTTTTT; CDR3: CASSQGFWTSGRSGELFF
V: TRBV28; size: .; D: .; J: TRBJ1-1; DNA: TGTGCCAGCAGTTTTGGGGCAAGGACTGAAGCTTTCTTT; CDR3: CASSFGARTEAFF